What follows are 24 T cell receptor beta chains derived from one specimen sequenced in a study of shared clonotypes between healthy human individuals. The repertoire was sequenced with immunoSEQ multiplex PCR; TCRdb's copy has only in-frame clones and lacks some. In the table there are 2 million to 2.5 million clones, under 97% of which are singletons. Input material: naive CD4+ T cells sorted from blood. Subset meaning: CD45RA+ positively selected. Receptor source: a man between 18 and 35 years old in good health.

The V and J genes are TRBV7-2 and TRBJ1-5; tentative D call: TRBD1 (5 bases). The V gene lost 0 bases and the J gene lost 1 base, with 13 bases spanning the gap. The CDR3 spans 17 residues. From germline, CDR1 is SGHTA and CDR2 FQGNSA. The CDR3 sequence: CASSLALGTSSNQPQHF. The CDR3 DNA is TGTGCCAGCAGCTTAGCGCTGGGGACTTCGAGCAATCAGCCCCAGCATTTT.

The chain couples TRBV6-6 to TRBJ2-1, with 7 nucleotides matching TRBD1. The CDR3 has 13 amino acids. With V trimmed by 6 bases and J by 7 bases, 6 bases remained unmatched. CDR1 is MNHNY, CDR2 SVGAGI, per germline (reference sequence). DNA of the CDR3: TGTGCCAGCAGACGGGACAGAGCAAATGAGCAGTTCTTC. As protein: CASRRDRANEQFF.

This rearrangement joins TRBV9 to TRBJ1-6; D remains ambiguous. Germline CDR1 reads SGDLS; CDR2 reads YYNGEE. Trimming removed 7 bases at V and 5 bases at J, with 7 bases between. The CDR3 covers 12 residues. The CDR3 sequence: CASRQNNSPLHF. The CDR3 DNA reads TGTGCCAGCCGACAAAATAATTCACCCCTCCACTTT. Based on the CDR3 plus reference TRBV9 and TRBJ1-6, the full variable domain is DSGVTQTPKHLITATGQRVTLRCSPRSGDLSVYWYQQSLDQGLQFLIQYYNGEERAKGNILERFSAQQFPDLHSELNLSSLELGDSALYFCASRQNNSPLHFGNGTRLTVT.

The rearrangement joins TRBV30 to TRBJ2-3, with 10 bases matching TRBD2. The CDR3 loop spans 16 amino acids. The germline V gene has CDR1 GTSNPN and CDR2 SVGIG (reference sequence). J lost 4 bases, V lost 7 bases, and 14 bases had no gene match. This CDR3 reads CASLWGAGGPADTQYF. CDR3 DNA: TGTGCCTCCCTTTGGGGAGCGGGAGGGCCGGCAGATACGCAGTATTTT.

DNA for the CDR3: TGTGCCAGCAGTCCTCGGGACCGACCCTCGAAGTACTTC. It specifies CASSPRDRPSKYF. This sequence joins TRBV28 and TRBJ2-7; D may match TRBD1 or TRBD2 (5 bases each). V lost 5 bases to trimming and J lost 11 bases, with 19 bases between them. This CDR3 is 13 amino acids long. The V gene's germline CDR1 is MDHEN and CDR2 SYDVKM.

The chain has TRBV6-1 and TRBJ2-7; the D is unclear. V lost 11 bases and J 0 bases, leaving 17 bases between the germline ends. This CDR3 spans 14 amino acids. The V gene's germline CDR1 is MNHNS and CDR2 SASEGT. CDR3 amino acids: CAAHDLGSSYEQYF. The CDR3 DNA is TGTGCCGCACACGATTTGGGATCCTCCTACGAGCAGTACTTC.

V and J are TRBV6-5 and TRBJ2-7; TRBD1 is a possible D gene (6 bases). The CDR3 is made up of 14 amino acids. V lost 4 bases to trimming and J lost 2 bases, with 12 bases between them. Germline V gives CDR1 MNHEY, CDR2 SVGAGI. The chain's CDR3 is CASSFQGNTYEQYF. CDR3 coding DNA: TGTGCCAGCAGTTTTCAGGGGAATACCTACGAGCAGTACTTC.

The gene calls are TRBV5-1 and TRBJ1-1; TRBD1 matches 9 bases. This CDR3 region has 14 residues. Germline assignment: CDR1 SGHRS and CDR2 YFSETQ. The V gene end was trimmed by 4 bases and the J gene end by 9 bases; junction bases not matched to a gene: 10. In DNA, the CDR3 is TGCGCCAGCAGCCAAAGGACAGGGGCTAGCCAAGCTTTCTTT. Translation gives CASSQRTGASQAFF.

V and J are TRBV5-1 and TRBJ1-1, with TRBD1 matching 11 bases. CDR3 length: 12 residues. The V gene's germline CDR1 is SGHRS and CDR2 YFSETQ. The V gene end was trimmed by 5 bases and the J gene end by 8 bases; junction bases not matched to a gene: 2. The CDR3 coding sequence is TGCGCCAGCAGGTGGGACAGGGGGGAAGCTTTCTTT. Amino acids: CASRWDRGEAFF.

Regarding this clone: At the DNA level, this CDR3 is encoded by other sequences in the same sample as well. The chain recombines TRBV5-1 with TRBJ2-5; TRBD1 might be the D (5 bases). Germline CDR1 is SGHRS and CDR2 is YFSETQ. The CDR3 extends over 14 amino acids. The germline V and J ends were trimmed by 3 bases and 1 base, with 10 bases remaining between them. The CDR3 here is CASSSGDSQETQYF. The CDR3 DNA is TGCGCCAGCAGCTCCGGTGACAGCCAAGAGACCCAGTACTTC.

The J gene is TRBJ1-5, the V gene TRBV5-1, with D possibly TRBD1 on 6 matching bases. Germline V CDR1 and CDR2: SGHRS, YFSETQ. Trimming pared 0 bases from V and 7 bases from J, leaving 14 bases between. This CDR3 is 15 amino acids long. As DNA, the CDR3 is TGCGCCAGCAGCTTGGACGGGGGCGGGTGGCAGCCCCAGCATTTT. Its translation: CASSLDGGGWQPQHF.

For this clone: This CDR3 is also generated by other DNA sequences in the sample. For the CDR3, the DNA is TGTGCCAGCAGCTTGGAGGGTTATGGCTACACCTTC. Translating gives CASSLEGYGYTF. The V and J genes are TRBV5-5 and TRBJ1-2, with D uncertain. This CDR3 comprises 12 residues. Germline values: CDR1 SGHKS, CDR2 YYEKEE (reference sequence). V lost 0 bases, J lost 5 bases, and 5 bases lay in between.

This chain links TRBV12-1 with TRBJ2-7; TRBD2, as called in the table, went unchecked against the DNA. TRBV12-1 is a documented pseudogene. This CDR3 comprises 16 residues. CDR3 sequence: CASGPGASGGHYEQYF. In DNA, the CDR3 is TGTGCCAGCGGCCCAGGGGCTAGCGGGGGACACTACGAGCAGTACTTC.

Concerning this clone itself: Other DNA variants within this sample encode the same CDR3. This rearrangement joins TRBV5-1 to TRBJ2-7; 8 positions agree with TRBD1. The CDR3 spans 14 residues. Germline CDR1 SGHRS, CDR2 YFSETQ. The J segment lost 0 bases and the V segment lost 5 bases, leaving 4 bases of the junction unmatched. Here the CDR3 reads CASSSTGGSYEQYF. The DNA of the CDR3 is TGCGCCAGCAGTTCAACAGGGGGCTCCTACGAGCAGTACTTC.

Remarks on this clone: Other DNA sequences in the sample encode the same CDR3. The V call is TRBV18, the J call TRBJ2-5; D possibly corresponds to TRBD2 (5 bases). The CDR3 contains 13 residues. CDR1 and CDR2 from the germline V gene are KGHSH and LQKENI. V lost 6 bases to trimming and J lost 2 bases, with 10 bases between them. The CDR3 DNA reads TGTGCCAGCTCTCGCGGGCCTCAAGAGACCCAGTACTTC. It is translated as CASSRGPQETQYF.

The V and J genes are TRBV19 and TRBJ1-5; TRBD1 might be the D (5 bases). From germline, CDR1 is LNHDA and CDR2 SQIVND (reference sequence). This CDR3 spans 15 amino acids. The germline V and J ends were trimmed by 3 bases and 1 base, with 10 bases remaining between them. The CDR3 DNA is TGTGCCAGTAGTATGGTGGGGCTAAGCAATCAGCCCCAGCATTTT. Its translation: CASSMVGLSNQPQHF.

V usage is TRBV30 and J usage is TRBJ2-3; 7 bases line up with TRBD1. The trim removed 3 bases at V and 0 bases at J, leaving 6 bases unmatched. This CDR3 is built from 15 residues. CDR1 and CDR2 from the germline V gene are GTSNPN and SVGIG (reference sequence). CDR3 sequence reads: CAWRMWDRSTDTQYF. CDR3 DNA sequence: TGTGCCTGGAGAATGTGGGACAGAAGCACAGATACGCAGTATTTT.

The CDR3 protein is CASSSSPGQPQYF. The DNA for the CDR3 is TGTGCCAGCAGTTCATCCCCGGGACAGCCGCAGTATTTT. The V call is TRBV6-5, the J call TRBJ2-3; 7 positions agree with TRBD1. Germline V gene lookup returns CDR1 MNHEY and CDR2 SVGAGI. This CDR3 is built from 13 residues. Losses at the gene ends were 4 bases for V and 10 bases for J; bases not matched to a gene: 8.

The V and J genes are TRBV18 and TRBJ1-3, with D possibly matching TRBD1 (5 bases). The CDR3 extends over 16 amino acids. The V and J ends lost 1 base and 0 bases respectively, with 10 bases between them. Germline lookup yields CDR1 KGHSH and CDR2 LQKENI. CDR3 region: CASSPLPGNSGNTIYF. CDR3 nucleotides: TGTGCCAGCTCACCACTTCCAGGGAACTCTGGAAACACCATATATTTT.

The chain has TRBV19 and TRBJ2-1; 16 positions match TRBD2. The ends lost 6 bases at V and 6 bases at J; junction bases unmatched: 5. There are 16 residues in the CDR3. In germline, CDR1 is LNHDA, CDR2 SQIVND (reference sequence). The CDR3 nucleotides read TGTGCCAGTAGCCAGGGACTAGCGGGGGGGCGCAATGAGCAGTTCTTC. It translates to CASSQGLAGGRNEQFF.

The chain carries TRBV6-5 and TRBJ1-2, with a tentative D call TRBD1 (5 bases). V was pared by 2 bases and J by 8 bases, with 15 bases between. The CDR3 contains 14 residues. Germline V lookup: CDR1 MNHEY, CDR2 SVGAGI. This chain's CDR3 is CASSYKMGGDGYTF. The CDR3 DNA follows: TGTGCCAGCAGTTACAAAATGGGAGGGGACGGCTACACCTTC.

This clone was seen once. The V gene is TRBV11-2, the J gene TRBJ2-1, with D possibly being TRBD2 (6 bases). Germline V gives CDR1 SGHAT, CDR2 FQNNGV. Trimming cost V 5 bases and J 9 bases, with 14 bases left between them. This CDR3 region has 13 residues. CDR3 residues: CASSARRDFEQFF. The CDR3 bases are TGTGCCAGCAGCGCCCGCCGGGACTTTGAGCAGTTCTTC.

This rearrangement joins TRBV4-1 to TRBJ2-3; 7 nucleotides match TRBD1. Per the germline V gene, CDR1 is MGHRA and CDR2 is YSYEKL. With 4 bases clipped from V and 4 bases from J, the junction kept 11 bases outside the gene matches. The CDR3 consists of 16 residues. This CDR3 is CASSRTGAGSADTQYF. The CDR3 DNA follows: TGCGCCAGCAGCCGCACAGGGGCCGGGTCCGCAGATACGCAGTATTTT.

The gene calls are TRBV5-5 and TRBJ2-2; D gene unclear. The V gene lost 0 bases and the J gene lost 1 base, with 4 bases spanning the gap. There are 14 residues in the CDR3. Germline CDR1 is SGHKS and CDR2 is YYEKEE (reference sequence). This CDR3 reads CASSLVQNTGELFF. CDR3 nucleotides: TGTGCCAGCAGCTTGGTCCAGAACACCGGGGAGCTGTTTTTT.